The TCR beta chain under discussion was sequenced for a study of CD8 T cells in Susac syndrome. CD8+ and CD4+ blood T cells underwent TCR beta sequencing. Each multiple sclerosis control was a treatment-naive patient with relapsing-remitting disease that was either stable or active. TEMRA cells were FACS-enriched, while CD8+ and CD4+ T cells were negatively isolated. CDR3 length: 15 residues. V was trimmed by 8 bases and J by 2 bases, leaving 19 bases between them. Germline CDR1 reads MDHEN; CDR2 reads SYDVKM. An amount of RNA that ranged from roughly 0.45 to 1 ug was reverse transcribed with random hexamers. immunoSEQ multiplex PCR amplified TCR beta CDR3 across 54 Vbeta, 13 Jbeta. TCRdb used MiXCR to reprocess the immunoSEQ multiplex PCR reads, holding one entry per CDR3 protein. The data hold under 550,000 distinct CDR3 sequences, with approximately 89% observed a single time.

The sequence was obtained from a human donor with multiple sclerosis. The sample taken for sequencing was CD8+ T cells from PBMCs. V gene TRBV28 combines with J gene TRBJ2-7, with D hard to call. This CDR3 is CASQHLMDGTYEQYF. The CDR3 DNA reads TGTGCCAGCCAACACCTCATGGACGGAACCTACGAGCAGTACTTC.